This T cell receptor beta chain comes out of a study of T-cell reconstitution after alpha-beta-depleted transplantation in children. This clonotype was seen many times. Unique molecular identifiers were incorporated when the TCRbeta library was constructed. TCRdb analysed the PCR reads with MiXCR anew, one entry per CDR3 protein. The sample has almost 250,000 distinct CDR3 sequences, about 26% seen once; the top ten hold less than 3.5%. Sequenced here: PBMCs, sampled before TCRalphabeta/CD19-depleted stem cell transplant. This TCR came from a girl aged 2 to 9 with Fanconi anemia, due to receive a stem cell transplant.

CDR3 in DNA: TGTGCCAGCAGTGAGAACTACAGGGAAGAGACCCAGTACTTC. Translated, it gives CASSENYREETQYF. This chain joins TRBV25-1 and TRBJ2-5; TRBD1 might be the D (6 bases). V was pared by 3 bases and J by 3 bases, with 11 bases between. The CDR3 extends over 14 amino acids. In germline, CDR1 is MGHDK, CDR2 SYGVNS.